A single T cell receptor (beta chain) is shown here with its context. The target antigen is unknown. Trimming removed 6 bases at V and 8 bases at J, with 18 bases between. Germline-derived CDR1 and CDR2 are SGDLS and YYNGEE. The CDR3 is 14 amino acids. The sample belongs to a study of graft-versus-host responses after intestinal transplantation. Clones were sequenced by immunoSEQ multiplex PCR, and TCRdb holds only the in-frame ones, with some missing. Of around 130,000 clones detected, 85% to 95% appear once; the ten largest clones hold under 0.2%. This sample comprised unstimulated CD4+ T cells sorted from spleen or lymph node cells, obtained before intestinal transplant. V gene TRBV9 combines with J gene TRBJ2-1, with D possibly TRBD2 on 5 matching bases. This TCR was sampled from a human donor who received an intestinal transplant. The chain's CDR3 is CASKGDPYGDEQFF. CDR3 in DNA: TGTGCCAGCAAGGGCGACCCCTACGGGGATGAGCAGTTCTTC.